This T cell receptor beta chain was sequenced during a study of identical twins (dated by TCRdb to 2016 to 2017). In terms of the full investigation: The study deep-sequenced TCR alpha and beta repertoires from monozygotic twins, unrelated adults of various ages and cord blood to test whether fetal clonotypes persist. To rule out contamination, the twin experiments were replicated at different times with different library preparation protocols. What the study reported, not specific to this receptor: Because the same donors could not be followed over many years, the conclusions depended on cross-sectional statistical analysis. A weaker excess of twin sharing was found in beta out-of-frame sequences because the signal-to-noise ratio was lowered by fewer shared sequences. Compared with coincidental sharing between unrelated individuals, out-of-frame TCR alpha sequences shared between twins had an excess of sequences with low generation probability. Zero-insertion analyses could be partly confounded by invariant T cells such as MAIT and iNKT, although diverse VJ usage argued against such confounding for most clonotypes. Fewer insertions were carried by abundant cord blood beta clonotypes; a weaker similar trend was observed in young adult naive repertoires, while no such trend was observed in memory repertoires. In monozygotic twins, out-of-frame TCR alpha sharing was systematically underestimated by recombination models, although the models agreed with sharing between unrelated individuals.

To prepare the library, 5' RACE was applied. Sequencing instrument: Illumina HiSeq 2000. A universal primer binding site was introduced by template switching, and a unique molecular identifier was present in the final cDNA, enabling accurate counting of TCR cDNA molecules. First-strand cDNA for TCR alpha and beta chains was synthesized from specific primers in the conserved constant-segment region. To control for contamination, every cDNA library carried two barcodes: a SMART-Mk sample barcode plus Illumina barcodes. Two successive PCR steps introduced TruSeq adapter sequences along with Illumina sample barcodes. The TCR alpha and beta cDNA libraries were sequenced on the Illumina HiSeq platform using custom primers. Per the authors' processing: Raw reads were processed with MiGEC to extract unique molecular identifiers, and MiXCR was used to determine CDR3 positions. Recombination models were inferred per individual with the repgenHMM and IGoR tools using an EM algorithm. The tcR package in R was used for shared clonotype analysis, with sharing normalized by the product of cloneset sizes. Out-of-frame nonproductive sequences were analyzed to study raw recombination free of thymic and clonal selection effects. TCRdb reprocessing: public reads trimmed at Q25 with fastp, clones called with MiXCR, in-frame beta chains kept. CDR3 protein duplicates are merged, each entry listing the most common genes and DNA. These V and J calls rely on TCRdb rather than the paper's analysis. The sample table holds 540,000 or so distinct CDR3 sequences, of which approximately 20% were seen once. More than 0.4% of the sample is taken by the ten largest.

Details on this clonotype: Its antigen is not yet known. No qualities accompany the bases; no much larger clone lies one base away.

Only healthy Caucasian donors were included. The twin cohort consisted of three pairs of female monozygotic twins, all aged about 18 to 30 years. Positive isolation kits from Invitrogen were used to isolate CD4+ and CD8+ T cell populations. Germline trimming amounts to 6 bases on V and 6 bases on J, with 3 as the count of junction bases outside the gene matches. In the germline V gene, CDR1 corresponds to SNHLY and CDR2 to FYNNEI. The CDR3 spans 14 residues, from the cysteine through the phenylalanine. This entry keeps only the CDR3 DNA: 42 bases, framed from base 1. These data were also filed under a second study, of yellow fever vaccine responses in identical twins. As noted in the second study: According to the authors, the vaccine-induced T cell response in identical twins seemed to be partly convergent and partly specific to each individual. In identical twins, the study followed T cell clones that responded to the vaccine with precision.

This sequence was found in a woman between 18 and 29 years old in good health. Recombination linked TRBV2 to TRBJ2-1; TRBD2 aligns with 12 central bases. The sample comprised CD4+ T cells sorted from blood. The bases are TGTGCCAGCAGGGGACTAGCGGGCCGCAATGAGCAGTTCTTC. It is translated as CASRGLAGRNEQFF. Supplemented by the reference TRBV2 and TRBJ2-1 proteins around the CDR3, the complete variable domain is EPEVTQTPSHQVTQMGQEVILRCVPISNHLYFYWYRQILGQKVEFLVSFYNNEISEKSEIFDDQFSVERPDGSNFTLKIRSTKLEDSAMYFCASRGLAGRNEQFFGPGTRLTVL.